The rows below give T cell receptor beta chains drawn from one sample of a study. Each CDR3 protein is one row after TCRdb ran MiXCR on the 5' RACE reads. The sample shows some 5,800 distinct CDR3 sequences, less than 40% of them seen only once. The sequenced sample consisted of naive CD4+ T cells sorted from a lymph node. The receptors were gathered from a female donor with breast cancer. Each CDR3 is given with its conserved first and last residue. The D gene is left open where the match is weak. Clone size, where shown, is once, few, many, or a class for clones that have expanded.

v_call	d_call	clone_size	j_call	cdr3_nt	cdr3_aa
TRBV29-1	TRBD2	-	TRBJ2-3	TGCAGCGCCTCACCTAGCGGGGGGAGCACAGATACGCAGTATTTT	CSASPSGGSTDTQYF
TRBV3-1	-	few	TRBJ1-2	TGTGCCAGCAGCCACCTCGGGGAAGCAGATGGCTACACCTTC	CASSHLGEADGYTF
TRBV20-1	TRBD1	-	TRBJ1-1	TGCAGTGCTAGATACAGGGGCATTGAAGCTTTCTTT	CSARYRGIEAFF
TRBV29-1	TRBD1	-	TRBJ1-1	TGCAGCGGCGGGACAGGGGGCGCTAGGGATACTGAAGCTTTCTTT	CSGGTGGARDTEAFF
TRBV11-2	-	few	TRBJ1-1	TGTGCCAGCAGCTTCACGGTGAACACCGAAGCTTTCTTT	CASSFTVNTEAFF
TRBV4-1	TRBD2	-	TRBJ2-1	TGCGCCAGCAGCCAAGATAGGGCTAGCGGGAAACAATGGGAGCAGTTCTTC	CASSQDRASGKQWEQFF
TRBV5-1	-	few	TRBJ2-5	TGCGCCAGCAGCTTGGAAGGGGAGGAGACCCAGTACTTC	CASSLEGEETQYF
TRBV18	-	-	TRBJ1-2	TGTGCCAGCTCACCTTTGGAGGGCCTCTATGGCTACACCTTC	CASSPLEGLYGYTF
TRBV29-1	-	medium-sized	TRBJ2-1	TGCAGCGTTGAAACGAGGGAGAGGATCAATGAGCAGTTCTTC	CSVETRERINEQFF
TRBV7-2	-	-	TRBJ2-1	TGTGCCGGCAGCTCTACCCGGGACGGGGTGAAACTCTTC	CAGSSTRDGVKLF
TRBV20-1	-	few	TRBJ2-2	TGCAGTGCTAGGGATGTCGGGGCCGGGGAGCTGTTTTTT	CSARDVGAGELFF
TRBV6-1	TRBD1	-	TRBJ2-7	TGTGCCAGCATTGAGGACAGGATTCGATACGAGCAGTACTTC	CASIEDRIRYEQYF
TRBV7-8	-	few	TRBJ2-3	TGTGCCAGCAGCTCATCAGCGAGGAGGACAGATACGCAGTATTTT	CASSSSARRTDTQYF
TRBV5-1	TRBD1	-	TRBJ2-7	TGCGCCAGCAGCTTGGTTAGCGGACAGGGGGGCTACGAGCAGTACTTC	CASSLVSGQGGYEQYF
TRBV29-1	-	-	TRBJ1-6	TGCAGCGTTGGAACAGATAATTCACCCCTCCACTTT	CSVGTDNSPLHF
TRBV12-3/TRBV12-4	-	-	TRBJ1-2	TGTGCCAGCAGCCGTACAGGGTATGGCAACACCTTC	CASSRTGYGNTF
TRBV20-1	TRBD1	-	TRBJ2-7	TGCAGTGCTCTACAGGGGGTCATCTACGAGCAGTACTTC	CSALQGVIYEQYF
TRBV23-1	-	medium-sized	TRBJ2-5	TGCGCCAGCAGTCAATCGTGGCAGCCCCAAGAGACCCAGTACTTC	CASSQSWQPQETQYF
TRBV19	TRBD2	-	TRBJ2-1	TGTGCCAGTGGAAAGGCGGGAGGTGTCTACAATGAGCAGTTCTTC	CASGKAGGVYNEQFF
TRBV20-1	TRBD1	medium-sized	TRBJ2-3	TGCAGTGCAACTCCGAGGACAGGGGTGCCAGATACGCAGTATTTT	CSATPRTGVPDTQYF
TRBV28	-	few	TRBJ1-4	TGTGCCAGCAGTTTGGGGAGATGGGGGGATAATCGGTCAAATGAAAAACTGTTTTTT	CASSLGRWGDNRSNEKLFF
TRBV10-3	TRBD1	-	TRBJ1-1	TGTGCCATCAGTGCGACAGGGGGCGACGACACTGAAGCTTTCTTT	CAISATGGDDTEAFF
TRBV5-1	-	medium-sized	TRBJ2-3	TGCGCCAGCAGCTTATTAGGTCAATCAGATACGCAGTATTTT	CASSLLGQSDTQYF
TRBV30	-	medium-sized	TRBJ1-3	TGTGCCTGGATAGGGTCCTACTCTGGAAACACCATATATTTT	CAWIGSYSGNTIYF
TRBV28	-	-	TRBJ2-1	TGTACCAGCAGTTTCCCTCCTCTCAATGAGCAGTTCTTC	CTSSFPPLNEQFF
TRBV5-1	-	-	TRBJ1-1	TGCGCCAGCAGCTTACAGGGCACTGAAGCTTTCTTT	CASSLQGTEAFF
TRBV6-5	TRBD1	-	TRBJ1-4	TGTGTCAGCAGGCGGACAGGGGGCGACGAAAAACTGTTTTTT	CVSRRTGGDEKLFF
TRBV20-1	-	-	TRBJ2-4	TGCAGTGCTAGAGATAGCCGGGACTTAATGGGCATTCAGTACTTC	CSARDSRDLMGIQYF
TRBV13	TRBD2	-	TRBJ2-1	TGTGCCAGCAGCACCGGGACTAGGAGCTACAATGAGCAGTTCTTC	CASSTGTRSYNEQFF
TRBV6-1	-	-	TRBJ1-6	TGTGCCATCCTGTCAACTCCGATTTATTCACCCCTCCACTTT	CAILSTPIYSPLHF
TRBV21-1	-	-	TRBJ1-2	TGTGCCAGCAGCAGTATAAGTAGTACGGACTATGGCTACACCTTC	CASSSISSTDYGYTF
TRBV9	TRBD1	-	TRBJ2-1	TGTGCCAGCAGCGTAAACCGACAGGGAAGGGACAATGAGCAGTTCTTC	CASSVNRQGRDNEQFF
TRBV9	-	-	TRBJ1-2	TGTGCCAGCAGCGCCGGGGAACAGCTAAATTATGGCTACACCTTC	CASSAGEQLNYGYTF
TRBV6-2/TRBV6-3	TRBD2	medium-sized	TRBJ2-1	TGTGCCAGCAGTCACCTAGCGGGAGAACACTTCTTC	CASSHLAGEHFF
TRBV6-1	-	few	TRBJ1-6	TGTGCCAGCAGGGGAATGAATAATTCACCCCTCCACTTT	CASRGMNNSPLHF
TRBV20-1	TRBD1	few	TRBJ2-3	TGCAGTGCTAGCCTGAGGACAGGGGGGACAGATACGCAGTATTTT	CSASLRTGGTDTQYF
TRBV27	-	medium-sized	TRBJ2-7	TGTGCCAGCAGTTTAAGATGGGGGTACGAGCAGTACTTC	CASSLRWGYEQYF
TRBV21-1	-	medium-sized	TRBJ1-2	TGTGCCAGCACCCGATCGTGGGGGCCCTTCGATGGCTACACCTTC	CASTRSWGPFDGYTF
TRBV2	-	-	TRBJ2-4	TGTGCCAGCAGTTTGGGGGCCGAGAACATTCAGTACTTC	CASSLGAENIQYF
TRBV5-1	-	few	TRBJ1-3	TGCGCCAGCAGCTTGGGACAGTTCTCTGGAAACACCATATATTTT	CASSLGQFSGNTIYF
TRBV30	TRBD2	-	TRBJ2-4	TGTGCCTGGAGTTCTATCCGAGCGGGGCAAAACATTCAGTACTTC	CAWSSIRAGQNIQYF
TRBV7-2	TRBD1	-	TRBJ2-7	TGTGCCAGCAGCTTTCAGACAGGGGGCTACGAGCAGTACTTC	CASSFQTGGYEQYF
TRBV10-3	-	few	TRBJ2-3	TGTGCCATCGCGGCTAGCACAGAGTCAGATACGCAGTATTTT	CAIAASTESDTQYF
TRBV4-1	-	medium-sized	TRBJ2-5	TGCGCCAGCAGCCAGCTATTTACTAGGTCCCAAGAGACCCAGTACTTC	CASSQLFTRSQETQYF
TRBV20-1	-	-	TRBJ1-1	TGCAGTGCTAGTCGGGGCTTAACTGAAGCTTTCTTT	CSASRGLTEAFF
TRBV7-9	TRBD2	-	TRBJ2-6	TGTGCCAGCAGCTACACTAGCGGGAGATATTCTGGGGCCAACGTCCTGACTTTC	CASSYTSGRYSGANVLTF
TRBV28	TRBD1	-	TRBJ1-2	TGTGCCAGCATCAGGGGGGGGTATGGCTACACCTTC	CASIRGGYGYTF
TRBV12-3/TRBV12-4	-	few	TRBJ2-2	TGTGCCAGCAGTTTGCCCCGTTTCCCGAACACCGGGGAGCTGTTTTTT	CASSLPRFPNTGELFF